The clone carrying this TCR beta chain appeared once. There were TCR beta CDR3 regions amplified from RNA transcripts. HTBI primers drove first-round RT-PCR of the TCR CDR3. Each CDR3 protein is one row after TCRdb ran MiXCR on the multiplex PCR reads. The sample shows around 100,000 distinct CDR3 sequences, about 45% of them seen only once. The data belong to a study of T cells in Graves' hyperthyroidism and ophthalmopathy. Across the whole study: Sampling of peripheral blood happened at initial diagnosis, prior to any treatment.

Stable disease denoted Graves' hyperthyroidism without ophthalmopathy progression within 18 months. The study enrolled patients aged 18 to 65 with newly diagnosed hyperthyroidism of under 2 months' duration. Patients were excluded for uncontrolled infection, other autoimmune disease, pregnancy or lactation. The sample comprised blood. The TCR originated in a man aged 35 to 55 with Graves' hyperthyroidism.

The CDR3: CASSELEDTQYF. The CDR3 coding sequence is TGTGCCAGCAGTGAACTGGAGGATACGCAGTATTTT. V usage is TRBV2 and J usage is TRBJ2-3; unclear D gene. The V gene lost 2 bases and the J gene lost 6 bases, with 6 bases spanning the gap. This CDR3 is 12 amino acids long. Germline lookup yields CDR1 SNHLY and CDR2 FYNNEI.